Following are 32 T cell receptor beta chains from one sample sequenced in a study of control samples from healthy donors and cancer patients. Clones were sequenced by immunoSEQ multiplex PCR, and TCRdb holds only the in-frame ones, with some missing. The sample includes about 64,000 clones, about 92% of them seen just once. The specimen was PBMCs. The receptors come from a man aged 35 to 55 with colorectal cancer.

This chain connects TRBV18 to TRBJ1-2; D call uncertain. The CDR3 is 14 residues long. V was shortened by 5 bases and J by 2 bases, with 12 bases between the two germline ends. Germline V gene lookup returns CDR1 KGHSH and CDR2 LQKENI. CDR3 nucleotides: TGTGCCAGCTCAAGTCCTCAACGAAACTATGGCTACACCTTC. This translates into CASSSPQRNYGYTF.

This chain joins TRBV4-2 and TRBJ1-1; 9 bases are a match to TRBD1. The V gene end was trimmed by 1 base and the J gene end by 6 bases; junction bases not matched to a gene: 9. The CDR3 totals 16 residues. Germline V CDR1 and CDR2: LGHNA, YNFKEQ. CDR3 nucleotides: TGTGCCAGCAGCCAAGGCCTTACAGGGGGCAAGGCTGAAGCTTTCTTT. Its protein product is CASSQGLTGGKAEAFF.

The chain is built from TRBV18 and TRBJ2-5; no definite D call. The CDR3 runs to 15 residues. V was pared by 3 bases and J by 4 bases, with 15 bases between. Germline loops: CDR1 KGHSH, CDR2 LQKENI. The CDR3 nucleotides are TGTGCCAGCTCACCCCCGACCCGGCAAGGAGAGACCCAGTACTTC. This encodes CASSPPTRQGETQYF.

The chain couples TRBV30 to TRBJ2-5; D may correspond to TRBD1 or TRBD2 (6 bases each). V was clipped by 0 bases and J by 7 bases, with 18 bases between them. Germline CDR1 GTSNPN, CDR2 SVGIG (reference sequence). The CDR3 length is 15 residues. CDR3 region: CAWSVLVGGEGTQYF. DNA for the CDR3: TGTGCCTGGAGTGTATTGGTGGGGGGCGAAGGGACCCAGTACTTC.

The chain recombines TRBV7-3 with TRBJ1-5, with 8 bases lining up with TRBD1. Germline CDR1 is SGHTA and CDR2 is FQGTGA. V lost 5 bases to trimming and J lost 7 bases; unmatched junction nucleotides: 10. This CDR3 spans 15 amino acids. The CDR3 reads CASSPPGQADQPQHF. For the CDR3, the DNA is TGTGCCAGCAGCCCACCGGGACAGGCTGACCAGCCCCAGCATTTT. The entire variable domain, with the rest obtained from reference TRBV7-3 and TRBJ1-5, is as follows: GAGVSQTPSNKVTEKGKYVELRCDPISGHTALYWYRQSLGQGPEFLIYFQGTGAADDSGLPNDRFFAVRPEGSVSTLKIQRTERGDSAVYLCASSPPGQADQPQHFGDGTRLSIL.

The chain links TRBV5-6 to TRBJ1-1, with D unresolved. The ends were cut back, 0 bases at V and 1 base at J, with 7 bases in the middle. Germline lookup yields CDR1 SGHDT and CDR2 YYEEEE. The CDR3 covers 14 residues. CDR3 in amino acids: CASSLGMGNTEAFF. The CDR3, as DNA: TGTGCCAGCAGCTTGGGGATGGGGAACACTGAAGCTTTCTTT.

V usage is TRBV30 and J usage is TRBJ2-5; the D call may be TRBD1 or TRBD2 (5 bases each). This CDR3 spans 13 amino acids. V lost 1 base to trimming and J lost 0 bases, with 6 bases between them. Germline lookup yields CDR1 GTSNPN and CDR2 SVGIG (reference sequence). The CDR3 DNA sequence: TGTGCCTGGAGTGGGGGGTACCAAGAGACCCAGTACTTC. Translated, it gives CAWSGGYQETQYF. Using reference TRBV30 and TRBJ2-5 for the parts outside the CDR3, the full variable domain is SQTIHQWPATLVQPVGSPLSLECTVEGTSNPNLYWYRQAAGRGLQLLFYSVGIGQISSEVPQNLSASRPQDRQFILSSKKLLLSDSGFYLCAWSGGYQETQYFGPGTRLLVL.

The rearrangement uses TRBV6-5 and TRBJ1-1; TRBD1 matches at 9 bases. Germline CDR1 and CDR2: MNHEY and SVGAGI. This CDR3 spans 14 amino acids. V lost 5 bases to trimming and J lost 4 bases; unmatched junction nucleotides: 5. The CDR3 DNA is TGTGCCAGCAGTAAGGGGACAGGGTTCACTGAAGCTTTCTTT. This translates into CASSKGTGFTEAFF.

The count of this clone is one. The gene calls are TRBV9 and TRBJ2-7; perhaps TRBD1 as D (5 bases). CDR1 SGDLS and CDR2 YYNGEE come from the germline V gene. V was shortened by 0 bases and J by 3 bases, with 7 bases between the two germline ends. The CDR3 sequence is 13 residues long. In DNA, the CDR3 is TGTGCCAGCAGCGTAGAGGGGAACTACGAGCAGTACTTC. It specifies CASSVEGNYEQYF.

This clone has more than one count but fewer than ten. The V call is TRBV7-2, the J call TRBJ1-3; possibly TRBD1 for D (5 bases). Per the germline V gene, CDR1 is SGHTA and CDR2 is FQGNSA. The germline V and J ends were trimmed by 2 bases and 4 bases, with 9 bases remaining between them. The CDR3 is 14 amino acids. The CDR3 here is CASSLWRQGNTIYF. Here the CDR3 DNA reads TGTGCCAGCAGCTTATGGCGACAGGGAAACACCATATATTTT.

This clone was found a few times. This sequence joins TRBV7-9 and TRBJ1-3, with 7 bases that match TRBD1. This CDR3 has 15 residues. The J segment lost 2 bases and the V segment lost 5 bases, leaving 6 bases of the junction unmatched. Germline V CDR1 and CDR2: SEHNR, FQNEAQ (reference sequence). CDR3 nucleotide sequence: TGTGCCAGCAGCGTCCTGACAGGGACTGGAAACACCATATATTTT. Its protein is CASSVLTGTGNTIYF. Full variable domain (remainder filled in from reference TRBV7-9 and TRBJ1-3): DTGVSQNPRHKITKRGQNVTFRCDPISEHNRLYWYRQTLGQGPEFLTYFQNEAQLEKSRLLSDRFSAERPKGSFSTLEIQRTEQGDSAMYLCASSVLTGTGNTIYFGEGSWLTVV.

CDR3 sequence: CATSREKTVYGYTF. The CDR3 region has the DNA TGTGCCACCAGCAGAGAAAAGACAGTCTATGGCTACACCTTC. V is TRBV15 and J is TRBJ1-2; D may be TRBD1 (5 bases). V lost 0 bases, J lost 4 bases, and 9 bases lay in between. The germline V gene has CDR1 LNHNV and CDR2 YYDKDF (reference sequence). The CDR3 is 14 amino acids. Complete variable domain (other parts from reference TRBV15 and TRBJ1-2): DAMVIQNPRYQVTQFGKPVTLSCSQTLNHNVMYWYQQKSSQAPKLLFHYYDKDFNNEADTPDNFQSRRPNTSFCFLDIRSPGLGDTAMYLCATSREKTVYGYTFGSGTRLTVV.

The rearrangement uses TRBV27 and TRBJ2-7; 7 bases match TRBD1. The V and J ends lost 8 bases and 6 bases, in that order; junction bases with no gene match: 10. The CDR3 runs to 13 residues. The germline V gene encodes CDR1 MNHEY and CDR2 SMNVEV (reference sequence). The CDR3 reads CASSRTGRAEQYF. CDR3 coding DNA: TGTGCCAGCTCCCGGACAGGTCGAGCCGAGCAGTACTTC.

The CDR3 is CASTIGGGPQYF. CDR3 DNA sequence: TGTGCCAGCACCATCGGCGGGGGACCACAGTACTTC. The chain has TRBV6-6 and TRBJ2-7; 7 bases are a match to TRBD2. The CDR3 extends over 12 amino acids. J was trimmed by 10 bases and V by 7 bases; bases with no gene match: 10. Germline V gene sequence: CDR1 MNHNY, CDR2 SVGAGI (reference sequence).

The J gene is TRBJ1-3, the V gene TRBV6-2 or TRBV6-3; no clear D gene. Trimming took off 6 bases at V and 4 bases at J, with 13 bases between the two ends. Germline V CDR1 and CDR2: MNHEY, SVGEGT. This CDR3 spans 14 amino acids. The CDR3 protein is CASSATTTGNTIYF. CDR3 nucleotides: TGTGCCAGCAGCGCCACGACGACGGGAAACACCATATATTTT.

The V gene is TRBV21-1, the J gene TRBJ2-1; whether TRBD1, the table's D call, matches the DNA was not checked. TRBV21-1 is marked as a pseudogene. This CDR3 has 14 amino acids. Here the CDR3 DNA reads TGTGCCAGCAGTTTGACAGGGTACTACAATGAGCAGTTCTTC. Encoded protein: CASSLTGYYNEQFF.

The chain recombines TRBV19 with TRBJ1-1; D gene uncertain. The CDR3 extends over 13 amino acids. V was pared by 6 bases and J by 1 base, with 9 bases between. Per germline, CDR1 LNHDA and CDR2 SQIVND (reference sequence). CDR3 nucleotides: TGTGCCAGTAGAGTGAACGGGAACACTGAAGCTTTCTTT. It codes for CASRVNGNTEAFF.

V usage is TRBV7-9 and J usage is TRBJ2-5; D is unresolved. The V gene lost 3 bases and the J gene lost 5 bases, with 4 bases spanning the gap. From germline, CDR1 is SEHNR and CDR2 FQNEAQ (reference sequence). The CDR3 has 11 residues. CDR3 protein: CASSLVETQYF. The CDR3 DNA follows: TGTGCCAGCAGCTTGGTGGAGACCCAGTACTTC.

V usage is TRBV27 and J usage is TRBJ1-3; 7 nucleotides align to TRBD1. There are 14 residues in the CDR3. Germline values: CDR1 MNHEY, CDR2 SMNVEV (reference sequence). The J segment lost 1 base and the V segment lost 5 bases, leaving 2 bases of the junction unmatched. DNA of the CDR3: TGTGCCAGCAGTCCGACAGGGTCTGGAAACACCATATATTTT. Encoded protein: CASSPTGSGNTIYF.

The chain has TRBV27 and TRBJ1-1, with 7 nucleotides matching TRBD1. After removal of 2 bases from V and 0 bases from J, the junction contained 3 bases not matched to a gene. The CDR3 sequence is 15 residues long. Germline V gene data show CDR1 as MNHEY and CDR2 as SMNVEV (reference sequence). The CDR3 loop reads CASSLNGQVNTEAFF. CDR3 DNA: TGTGCCAGCAGTTTAAATGGACAGGTGAACACTGAAGCTTTCTTT.

The chain couples TRBV7-9 to TRBJ1-4; maybe TRBD1 (5 bases). Trimming cost V 1 base and J 2 bases, with 14 bases left between them. The CDR3 contains 17 residues. The V gene's germline CDR1 is SEHNR and CDR2 FQNEAQ (reference sequence). In DNA form, the CDR3 reads TGTGCCAGCAGCTTAGGTGGCTCAGGGTTGACTAATGAAAAACTGTTTTTT. Protein: CASSLGGSGLTNEKLFF.

This sequence joins TRBV3-1 (or the pseudogene TRBV3-2) and TRBJ1-2, with 9 bases matching TRBD1. CDR1 is LGHDT, CDR2 YNNKEL, per germline (reference sequence). The V segment lost 0 bases and the J segment 3 bases; nucleotides outside the gene matches: 5. This CDR3 comprises 16 residues. The CDR3 coding sequence is TGTGCCAGCAGCCAAGATGGTACAGGGGGCTACTATGGCTACACCTTC. Translation: CASSQDGTGGYYGYTF.

In this sample, this clone turned up a few times. V usage is TRBV3-1 (or the pseudogene TRBV3-2) and J usage is TRBJ2-7; 11 bases line up with TRBD1. V shed 3 bases, J shed 2 bases, and the junction held 3 bases outside the gene matches. The CDR3 totals 15 residues. Germline V gene sequence: CDR1 LGHDT, CDR2 YNNKEL (reference sequence). As DNA, the CDR3 is TGTGCCAGCAGCCAGGGGACAGGGGGTCCCTACGAGCAGTACTTC. The encoded protein is CASSQGTGGPYEQYF.

The genes are TRBV9 and TRBJ1-5; 10 bases align to TRBD1. Unmatched junction bases numbered 5, after V lost 4 bases and J lost 7 bases. The CDR3 spans 14 residues. CDR1 is SGDLS, CDR2 YYNGEE, per germline. The CDR3 DNA follows: TGTGCCAGCAGCCCGACAGGGGGCGGCCAGCCCCAGCATTTT. Translated, it gives CASSPTGGGQPQHF.

This chain joins TRBV11-2 and TRBJ2-1, with D perhaps given as TRBD1 or TRBD2 (6 bases each). Germline V gene lookup returns CDR1 SGHAT and CDR2 FQNNGV. Trimming cost V 1 base and J 5 bases, with 12 bases left between them. This CDR3 contains 15 residues. The CDR3 sequence: CASSLAGAVNNEQFF. The DNA for the CDR3 is TGTGCCAGCAGCTTAGCGGGGGCCGTTAACAATGAGCAGTTCTTC.

The genes are TRBV2 and TRBJ2-5; TRBD1 is a possible D gene (6 bases). Trimming shortened V by 7 bases and J by 5 bases, and 17 bases separated the two germline ends. The CDR3 length is 14 residues. In germline, CDR1 is SNHLY, CDR2 FYNNEI. This CDR3 reads CASTLGATSETQYF. CDR3 nucleotides: TGTGCCAGCACCCTGGGGGCCACCTCGGAGACCCAGTACTTC. Based on the CDR3 plus reference TRBV2 and TRBJ2-5, the full variable domain is EPEVTQTPSHQVTQMGQEVILRCVPISNHLYFYWYRQILGQKVEFLVSFYNNEISEKSEIFDDQFSVERPDGSNFTLKIRSTKLEDSAMYFCASTLGATSETQYFGPGTRLLVL.

V gene TRBV7-2 combines with J gene TRBJ1-2, with D perhaps matching TRBD1 (6 bases). The germline CDR1 and CDR2 sequences are SGHTA and FQGNSA. CDR3 length: 16 residues. V lost 5 bases to trimming and J lost 0 bases, with 16 bases between them. CDR3 in DNA: TGTGCCAGCAGCCCAAGGGGGGGAACTGCTAACTATGGCTACACCTTC. Translated, it gives CASSPRGGTANYGYTF.

This chain links TRBV11-3 with TRBJ2-2; no firm D call. This CDR3 has 12 amino acids. Germline V gene sequence: CDR1 SGHNT, CDR2 YENEEA. V was clipped by 5 bases and J by 7 bases, with 8 bases between them. The CDR3 region has the DNA TGTGCCAGCAGCCCGAGTAACGGGGAGCTGTTTTTT. Protein: CASSPSNGELFF.

This clone came up once. The rearrangement uses TRBV9 and TRBJ2-5; 8 nucleotides line up with TRBD2. CDR3 length equals 14 residues. CDR1 SGDLS and CDR2 YYNGEE come from the germline V gene. V lost 7 bases, J lost 7 bases, and 12 bases stayed unmatched. The CDR3 loop is CASGPLSGGGTQYF. The CDR3 nucleotides read TGTGCCAGCGGGCCTCTCAGCGGGGGAGGGACCCAGTACTTC. Filled out from reference TRBV9 and TRBJ2-5, the complete variable domain reads DSGVTQTPKHLITATGQRVTLRCSPRSGDLSVYWYQQSLDQGLQFLIQYYNGEERAKGNILERFSAQQFPDLHSELNLSSLELGDSALYFCASGPLSGGGTQYFGPGTRLLVL.

The rearrangement joins TRBV7-8 to TRBJ1-2, with D uncertain. V lost 6 bases, J lost 0 bases, and 14 bases lay in between. The CDR3 is made up of 15 amino acids. CDR1 and CDR2 from the germline V gene are SGHVS and FQNEAQ. The CDR3 bases are TGTGCCAGCAGTGGGCCAGGCGATGCTAACTATGGCTACACCTTC. This translates into CASSGPGDANYGYTF. Drawing the rest from reference TRBV7-8 and TRBJ1-2, the complete variable domain is GAGVSQSPRYKVAKRGQDVALRCDPISGHVSLFWYQQALGQGPEFLTYFQNEAQLDKSGLPSDRFFAERPEGSVSTLKIQRTQQEDSAVYLCASSGPGDANYGYTFGSGTRLTVV.

V usage is TRBV29-1 and J usage is TRBJ2-5; 7 bases are a match to TRBD1. J lost 5 bases, V lost 7 bases, and 16 bases had no gene match. Per the germline V gene, CDR1 is SQVTM and CDR2 is ANQGSEA. The CDR3 has 15 residues. As DNA, the CDR3 is TGCAGCGCAGCAGGGGGTGGGCAGGGGCCTGAGACCCAGTACTTC. It encodes CSAAGGGQGPETQYF.

The V call is TRBV7-9, the J call TRBJ2-2; 9 positions agree with TRBD2. Unmatched junction bases numbered 2, after V lost 5 bases and J lost 1 base. CDR1 SEHNR and CDR2 FQNEAQ come from the germline V gene (reference sequence). The CDR3 is made up of 15 amino acids. The CDR3 DNA reads as TGTGCCAGCAGCCCGACTAGCGGGAACACCGGGGAGCTGTTTTTT. Translation: CASSPTSGNTGELFF.